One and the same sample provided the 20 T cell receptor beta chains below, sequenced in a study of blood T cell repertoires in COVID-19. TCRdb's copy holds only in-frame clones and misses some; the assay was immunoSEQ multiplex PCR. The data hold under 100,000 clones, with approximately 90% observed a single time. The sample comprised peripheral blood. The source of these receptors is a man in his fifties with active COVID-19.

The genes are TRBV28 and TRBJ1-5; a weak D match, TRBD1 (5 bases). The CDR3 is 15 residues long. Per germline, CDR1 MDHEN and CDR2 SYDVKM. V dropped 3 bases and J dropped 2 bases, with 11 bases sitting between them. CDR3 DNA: TGTGCCAGCAGTTTCCTCAGGGAAGGCAATCAGCCCCAGCATTTT. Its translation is CASSFLREGNQPQHF.

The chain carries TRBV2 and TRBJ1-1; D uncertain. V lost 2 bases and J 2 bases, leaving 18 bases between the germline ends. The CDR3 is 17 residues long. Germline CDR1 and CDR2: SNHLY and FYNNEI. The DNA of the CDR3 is TGTGCCAGCAGTGAAAGAGGGCCTTCTTACACAAACACTGAAGCTTTCTTT. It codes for CASSERGPSYTNTEAFF.

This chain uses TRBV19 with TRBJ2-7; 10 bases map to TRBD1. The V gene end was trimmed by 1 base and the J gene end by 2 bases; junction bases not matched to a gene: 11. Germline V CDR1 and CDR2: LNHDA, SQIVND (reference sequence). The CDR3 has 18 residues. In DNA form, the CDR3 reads TGTGCCAGTAGTATAGGTGCGGGGGCCGGGACAGGGGCCTACGAGCAGTACTTC. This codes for CASSIGAGAGTGAYEQYF.

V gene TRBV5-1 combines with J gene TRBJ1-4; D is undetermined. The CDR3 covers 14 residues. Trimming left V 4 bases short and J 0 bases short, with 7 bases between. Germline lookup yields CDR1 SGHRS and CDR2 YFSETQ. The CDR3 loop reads CASSATTTNEKLFF. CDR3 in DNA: TGCGCCAGCAGCGCTACCACAACTAATGAAAAACTGTTTTTT.

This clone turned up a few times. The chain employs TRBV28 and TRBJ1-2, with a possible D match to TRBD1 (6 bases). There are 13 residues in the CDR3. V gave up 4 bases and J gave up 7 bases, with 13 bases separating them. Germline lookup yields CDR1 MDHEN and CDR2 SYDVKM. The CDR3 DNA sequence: TGTGCCAGCAGTTGGACAGACGGTATTGGCTACACCTTC. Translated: CASSWTDGIGYTF.

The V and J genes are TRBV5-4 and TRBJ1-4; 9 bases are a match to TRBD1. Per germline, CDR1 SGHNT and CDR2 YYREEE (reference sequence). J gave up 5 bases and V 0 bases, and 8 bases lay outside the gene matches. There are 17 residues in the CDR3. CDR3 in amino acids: CASSLGPNRGLNEKLFF. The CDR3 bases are TGTGCCAGCAGCTTGGGTCCCAACAGGGGGCTAAATGAAAAACTGTTTTTT.

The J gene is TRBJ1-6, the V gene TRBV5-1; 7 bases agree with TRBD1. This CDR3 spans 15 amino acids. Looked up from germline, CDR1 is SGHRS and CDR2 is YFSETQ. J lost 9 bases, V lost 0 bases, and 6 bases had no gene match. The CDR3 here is CASSLVQGVGSPLHF. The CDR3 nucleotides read TGCGCCAGCAGCTTGGTTCAGGGGGTCGGTTCACCCCTCCACTTT.

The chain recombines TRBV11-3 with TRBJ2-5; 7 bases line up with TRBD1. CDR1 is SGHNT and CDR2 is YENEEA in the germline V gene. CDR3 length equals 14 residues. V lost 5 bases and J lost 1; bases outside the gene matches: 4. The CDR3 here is CASSPRDSQETQYF. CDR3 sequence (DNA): TGTGCCAGCAGCCCGAGGGACAGCCAAGAGACCCAGTACTTC.

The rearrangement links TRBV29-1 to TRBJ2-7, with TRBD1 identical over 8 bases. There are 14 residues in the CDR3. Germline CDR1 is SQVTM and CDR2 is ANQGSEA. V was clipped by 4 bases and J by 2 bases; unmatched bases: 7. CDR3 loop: CSVASDRETYEQYF. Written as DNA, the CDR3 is TGCAGCGTTGCTTCGGACAGGGAAACCTACGAGCAGTACTTC.

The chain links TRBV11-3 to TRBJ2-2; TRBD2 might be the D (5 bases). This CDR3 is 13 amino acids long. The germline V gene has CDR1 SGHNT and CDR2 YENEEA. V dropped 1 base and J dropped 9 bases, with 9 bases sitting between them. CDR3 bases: TGTGCCAGCAGCTTAGGAGGGCGCAGGGAGCTGTTTTTT. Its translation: CASSLGGRRELFF.

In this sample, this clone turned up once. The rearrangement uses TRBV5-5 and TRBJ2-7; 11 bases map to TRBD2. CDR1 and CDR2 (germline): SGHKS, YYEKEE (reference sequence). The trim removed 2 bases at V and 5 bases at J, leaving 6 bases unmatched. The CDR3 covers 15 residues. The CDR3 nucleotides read TGTGCCAGCAGCTTAATAGCGGGGGGGCTGAACGAGCAGTACTTC. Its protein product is CASSLIAGGLNEQYF. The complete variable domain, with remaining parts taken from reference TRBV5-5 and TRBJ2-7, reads DAGVTQSPTHLIKTRGQQVTLRCSPISGHKSVSWYQQVLGQGPQFIFQYYEKEERGRGNFPDRFSARQFPNYSSELNVNALLLGDSALYLCASSLIAGGLNEQYFGPGTRLTVT.

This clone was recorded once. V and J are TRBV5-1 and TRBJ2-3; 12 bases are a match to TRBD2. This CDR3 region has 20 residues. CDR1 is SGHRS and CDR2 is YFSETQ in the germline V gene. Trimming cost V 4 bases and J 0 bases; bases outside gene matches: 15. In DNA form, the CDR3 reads TGCGCCAGCAGCCCGGTGGGGACTAGCGGGCTCGGATTAAGCACAGATACGCAGTATTTT. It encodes CASSPVGTSGLGLSTDTQYF.

The CDR3 sequence: CASSLVIKGGRNDYTF. For the CDR3, the DNA is TGTGCCAGCAGCTTAGTAATTAAAGGGGGCAGAAACGACTACACCTTC. The genes are TRBV5-4 and TRBJ1-2; the match to TRBD1 covers 7 bases. The CDR3 extends over 16 amino acids. V dropped 2 bases and J dropped 10; count of bases not matched to a gene: 17. CDR1 SGHNT and CDR2 YYREEE come from the germline V gene (reference sequence).

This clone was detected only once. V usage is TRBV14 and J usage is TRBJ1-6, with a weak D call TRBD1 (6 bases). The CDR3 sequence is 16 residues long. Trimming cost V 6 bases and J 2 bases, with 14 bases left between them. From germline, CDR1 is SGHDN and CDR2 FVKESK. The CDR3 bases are TGTGCCAGCAGTCCCACAGGGACACCCTATAATTCACCCCTCCACTTT. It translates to CASSPTGTPYNSPLHF. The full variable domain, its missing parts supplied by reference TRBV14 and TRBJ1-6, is EAGVTQFPSHSVIEKGQTVTLRCDPISGHDNLYWYRRVMGKEIKFLLHFVKESKQDESGMPNNRFLAERTGGTYSTLKVQPAELEDSGVYFCASSPTGTPYNSPLHFGNGTRLTVT.

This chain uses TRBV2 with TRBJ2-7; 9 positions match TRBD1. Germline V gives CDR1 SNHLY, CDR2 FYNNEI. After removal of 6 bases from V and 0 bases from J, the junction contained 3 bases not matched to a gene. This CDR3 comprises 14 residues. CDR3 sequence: CASRSTGGSYEQYF. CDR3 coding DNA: TGTGCCAGCAGATCGACAGGGGGCTCCTACGAGCAGTACTTC.

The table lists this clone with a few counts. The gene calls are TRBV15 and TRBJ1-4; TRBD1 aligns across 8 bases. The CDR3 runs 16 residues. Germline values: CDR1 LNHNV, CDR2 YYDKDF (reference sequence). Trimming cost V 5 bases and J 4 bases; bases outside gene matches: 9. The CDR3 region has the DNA TGTGCCACCAGCCCCACCAGGGGGCACGGTAATGAAAAACTGTTTTTT. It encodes CATSPTRGHGNEKLFF.

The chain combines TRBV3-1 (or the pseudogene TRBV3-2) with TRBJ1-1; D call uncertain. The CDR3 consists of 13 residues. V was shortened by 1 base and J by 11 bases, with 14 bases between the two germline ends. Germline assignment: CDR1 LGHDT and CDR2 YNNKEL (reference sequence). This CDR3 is CASSQVGSVEAFF. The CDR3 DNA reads TGTGCCAGCAGCCAAGTGGGGAGCGTTGAGGCTTTCTTT.

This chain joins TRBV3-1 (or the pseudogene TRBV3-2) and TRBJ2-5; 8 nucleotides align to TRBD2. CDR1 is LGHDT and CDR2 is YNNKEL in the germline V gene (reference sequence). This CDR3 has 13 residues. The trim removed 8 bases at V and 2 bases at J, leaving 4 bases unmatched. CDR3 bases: TGTGCCAGCTCGCGGGGGGTGCAAGAGACCCAGTACTTC. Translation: CASSRGVQETQYF.

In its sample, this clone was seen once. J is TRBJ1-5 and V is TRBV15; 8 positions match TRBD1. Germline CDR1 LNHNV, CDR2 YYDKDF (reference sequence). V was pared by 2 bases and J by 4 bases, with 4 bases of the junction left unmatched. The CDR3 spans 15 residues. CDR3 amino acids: CATSRSGTGNQPQHF. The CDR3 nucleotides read TGTGCCACCAGCAGATCGGGGACAGGAAATCAGCCCCAGCATTTT. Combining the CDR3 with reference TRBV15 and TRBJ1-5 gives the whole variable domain DAMVIQNPRYQVTQFGKPVTLSCSQTLNHNVMYWYQQKSSQAPKLLFHYYDKDFNNEADTPDNFQSRRPNTSFCFLDIRSPGLGDTAMYLCATSRSGTGNQPQHFGDGTRLSIL.

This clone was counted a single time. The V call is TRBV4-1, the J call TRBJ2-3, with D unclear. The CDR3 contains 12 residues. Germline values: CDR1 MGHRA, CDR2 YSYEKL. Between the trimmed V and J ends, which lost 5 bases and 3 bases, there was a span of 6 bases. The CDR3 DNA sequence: TGCGCCAGCAGCTTCGGGACAGATACGCAGTATTTT. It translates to CASSFGTDTQYF.